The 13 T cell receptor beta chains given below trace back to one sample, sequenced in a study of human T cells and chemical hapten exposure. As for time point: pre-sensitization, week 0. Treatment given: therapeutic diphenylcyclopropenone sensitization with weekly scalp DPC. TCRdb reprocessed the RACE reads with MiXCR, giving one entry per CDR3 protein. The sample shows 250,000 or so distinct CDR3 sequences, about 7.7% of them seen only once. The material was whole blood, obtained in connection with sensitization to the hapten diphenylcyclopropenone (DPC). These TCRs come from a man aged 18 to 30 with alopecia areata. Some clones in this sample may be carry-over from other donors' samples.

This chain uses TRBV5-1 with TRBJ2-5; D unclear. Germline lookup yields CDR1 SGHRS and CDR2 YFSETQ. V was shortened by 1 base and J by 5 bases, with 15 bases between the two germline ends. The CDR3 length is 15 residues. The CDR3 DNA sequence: TGCGCCAGCAGCTTGAATTTCCATGGTGGGGAGACCCAGTACTTC. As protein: CASSLNFHGGETQYF.

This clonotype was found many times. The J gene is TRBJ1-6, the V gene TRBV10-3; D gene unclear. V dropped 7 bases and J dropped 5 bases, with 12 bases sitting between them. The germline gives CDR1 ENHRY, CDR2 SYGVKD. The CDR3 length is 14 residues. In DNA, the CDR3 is TGTGCCATCAACCCGGACGGCAATAATTCACCCCTCCACTTT. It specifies CAINPDGNNSPLHF.

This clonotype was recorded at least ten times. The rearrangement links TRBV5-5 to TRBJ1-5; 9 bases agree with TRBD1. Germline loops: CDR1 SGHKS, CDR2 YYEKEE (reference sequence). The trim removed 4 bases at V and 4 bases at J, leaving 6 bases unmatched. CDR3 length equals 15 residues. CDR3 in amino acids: CASSLWTGENQPQHF. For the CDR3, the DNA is TGTGCCAGCAGCCTATGGACAGGGGAGAATCAGCCCCAGCATTTT.

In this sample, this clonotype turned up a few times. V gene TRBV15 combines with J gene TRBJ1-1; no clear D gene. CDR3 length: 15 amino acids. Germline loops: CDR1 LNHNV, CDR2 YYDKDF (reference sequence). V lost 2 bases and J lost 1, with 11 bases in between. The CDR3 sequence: CATSRRMGSNTEAFF. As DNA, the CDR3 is TGTGCCACCAGCAGACGTATGGGATCGAACACTGAAGCTTTCTTT.

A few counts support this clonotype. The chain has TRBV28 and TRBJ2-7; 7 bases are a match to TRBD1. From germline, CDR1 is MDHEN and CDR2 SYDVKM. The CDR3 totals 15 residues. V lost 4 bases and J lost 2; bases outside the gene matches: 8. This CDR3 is CASSSAGTETYEQYF. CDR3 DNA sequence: TGTGCCAGCAGTTCCGCCGGGACAGAGACCTACGAGCAGTACTTC.

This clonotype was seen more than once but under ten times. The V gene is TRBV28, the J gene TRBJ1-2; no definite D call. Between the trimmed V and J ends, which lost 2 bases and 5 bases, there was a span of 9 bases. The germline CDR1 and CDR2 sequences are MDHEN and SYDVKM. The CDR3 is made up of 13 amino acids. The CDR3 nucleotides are TGTGCCAGCAGTTTAGCGGCCAAGTATGGCTACACCTTC. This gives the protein CASSLAAKYGYTF.

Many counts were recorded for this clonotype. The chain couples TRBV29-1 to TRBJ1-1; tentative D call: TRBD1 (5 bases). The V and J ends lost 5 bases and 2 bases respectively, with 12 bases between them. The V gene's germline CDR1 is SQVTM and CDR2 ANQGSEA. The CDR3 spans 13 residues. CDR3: CSVNQGFNTEAFF. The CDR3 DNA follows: TGCAGCGTTAATCAGGGATTTAACACTGAAGCTTTCTTT.

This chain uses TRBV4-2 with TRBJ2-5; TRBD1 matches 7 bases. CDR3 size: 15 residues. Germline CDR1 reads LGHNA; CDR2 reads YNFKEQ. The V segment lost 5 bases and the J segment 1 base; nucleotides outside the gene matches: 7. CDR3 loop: CASSAPGGSQETQYF. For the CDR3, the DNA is TGTGCCAGCAGCGCCCCAGGGGGAAGCCAAGAGACCCAGTACTTC.

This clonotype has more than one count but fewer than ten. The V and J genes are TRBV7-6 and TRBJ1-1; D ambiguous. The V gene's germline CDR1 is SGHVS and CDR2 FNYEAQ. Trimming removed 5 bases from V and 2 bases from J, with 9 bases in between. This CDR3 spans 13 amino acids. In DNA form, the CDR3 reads TGTGCCAGCAGCGGAGATTATAACACTGAAGCTTTCTTT. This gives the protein CASSGDYNTEAFF.

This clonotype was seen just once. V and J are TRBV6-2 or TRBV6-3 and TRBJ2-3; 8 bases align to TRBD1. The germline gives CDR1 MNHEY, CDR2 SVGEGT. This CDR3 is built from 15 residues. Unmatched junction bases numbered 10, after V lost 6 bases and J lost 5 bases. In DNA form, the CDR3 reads TGTGCCAGCAGCCTCGGACAGGGTCGGGTAGATACGCAGTATTTT. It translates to CASSLGQGRVDTQYF.

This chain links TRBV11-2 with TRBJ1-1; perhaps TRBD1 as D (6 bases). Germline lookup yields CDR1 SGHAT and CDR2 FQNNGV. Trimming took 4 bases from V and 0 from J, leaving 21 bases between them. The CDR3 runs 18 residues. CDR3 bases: TGTGCCAGCAGCTCGTTACAGGGTTGGGGATTCATGAACACTGAAGCTTTCTTT. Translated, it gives CASSSLQGWGFMNTEAFF.

CDR3 bases: TGTGCCAGCAGCCAAGATGTCCTTCACACCGGGGAGCTGTTTTTT. Protein product: CASSQDVLHTGELFF. This chain connects TRBV3-1 to TRBJ2-2; D remains ambiguous. V shed 0 bases and J shed 3 bases, with 8 bases lying between them. The CDR3 is 15 amino acids. Germline V lookup: CDR1 LGHDT, CDR2 YNNKEL (reference sequence).

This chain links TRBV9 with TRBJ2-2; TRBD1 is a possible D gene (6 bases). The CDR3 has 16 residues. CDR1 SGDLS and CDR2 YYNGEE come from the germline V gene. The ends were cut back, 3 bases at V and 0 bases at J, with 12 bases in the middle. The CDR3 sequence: CASSENYRANTGELFF. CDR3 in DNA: TGTGCCAGCAGCGAAAATTACAGGGCGAACACCGGGGAGCTGTTTTTT.